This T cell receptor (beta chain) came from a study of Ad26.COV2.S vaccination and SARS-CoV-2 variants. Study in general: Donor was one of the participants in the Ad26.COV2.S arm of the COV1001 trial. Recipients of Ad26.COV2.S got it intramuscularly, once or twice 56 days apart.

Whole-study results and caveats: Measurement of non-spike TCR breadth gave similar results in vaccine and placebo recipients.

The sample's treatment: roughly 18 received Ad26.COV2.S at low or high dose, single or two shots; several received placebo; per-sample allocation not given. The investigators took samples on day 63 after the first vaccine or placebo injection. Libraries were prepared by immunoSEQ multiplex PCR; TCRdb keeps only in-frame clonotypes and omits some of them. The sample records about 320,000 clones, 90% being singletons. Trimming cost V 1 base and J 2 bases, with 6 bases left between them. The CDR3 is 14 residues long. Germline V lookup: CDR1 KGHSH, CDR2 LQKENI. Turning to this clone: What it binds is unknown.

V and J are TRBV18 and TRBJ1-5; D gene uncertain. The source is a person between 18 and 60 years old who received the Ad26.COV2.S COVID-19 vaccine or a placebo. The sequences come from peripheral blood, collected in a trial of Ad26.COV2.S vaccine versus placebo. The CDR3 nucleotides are TGTGCCAGCTCACCACAGCGCGGCAATCAGCCCCAGCATTTT. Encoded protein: CASSPQRGNQPQHF.